These T cell receptor beta chains were read from a single sample in a study of cytomegalovirus exposure and HLA in healthy donors. The repertoire was sequenced with immunoSEQ multiplex PCR; TCRdb's copy has only in-frame clones and lacks some. This sample carries around 150,000 clones, approximately 80% of them seen once, and the ten largest clones take roughly 9.3%. The specimen sequenced was PBMCs. Receptor source: a man aged 18 to 30 in good health and CMV-seropositive. Both conserved end residues are part of each CDR3. A D gene is named only where the DNA matches it firmly. Rows give clone size only sometimes, using once, few, many, or a class for an expanded clone.

>-|-|TRBJ2-5|TRBV5-1
CASASRGAVAQTQYF
TGCGCCAGTGCTTCTCGTGGGGCCGTCGCCCAGACCCAGTACTTC
>TRBD2|-|TRBJ2-5|TRBV7-8
CASLVGFLGGGGGTQYF
TGTGCCAGCCTAGTCGGGTTTCTCGGGGGGGGCGGCGGGACCCAGTACTTC
>TRBD1|-|TRBJ1-1|TRBV2
CASSDIKGAGAFF
TGTGCCAGCAGTGATATTAAGGGGGCAGGAGCTTTCTTT
>TRBD1|-|TRBJ1-1|TRBV5-1
CASSIQTGGSSTEAFF
TGCGCCAGCAGCATACAGACAGGGGGCTCCAGCACTGAAGCTTTCTTT
>-|few|TRBJ2-3|TRBV21-1
CASSKHPPGPMSTDTQYF
TGTGCCAGCAGCAAACATCCCCCAGGGCCCATGAGCACAGATACGCAGTATTTT
>-|once|TRBJ1-5|TRBV6-4
CASSDEGGQPQHF
TGTGCCAGCAGTGACGAAGGAGGGCAGCCCCAGCATTTT
>-|-|TRBJ1-5|TRBV28
CASRPTGWQQPQHF
TGTGCCAGCAGACCAACAGGGTGGCAGCAGCCCCAGCATTTT
>-|-|TRBJ1-2|TRBV6-6
CASSYQYGYTF
TGTGCCAGCAGTTACCAGTATGGCTACACCTTC
>-|-|TRBJ2-6|TRBV18
CASSPTSLGSGANVLTF
TGTGCCAGCTCACCAACTAGCTTGGGGTCTGGGGCCAACGTCCTGACTTTC
>TRBD1|-|TRBJ2-5|TRBV7-6
CASSFMDRVETQYF
TGTGCCAGCAGCTTTATGGACAGGGTCGAGACCCAGTACTTC
>-|-|TRBJ2-1|TRBV7-3
CASSLEGRVNEQFF
TGTGCCAGCAGCTTAGAAGGCAGGGTCAATGAGCAGTTCTTC
>TRBD2|-|TRBJ2-1|TRBV4-1
CASSQGRVGGSDNEQFF
TGCGCCAGCAGCCAAGGTCGGGTGGGAGGGAGCGACAATGAGCAGTTCTTC
>-|few|TRBJ1-1|TRBV9
CASSARGTEAFF
TGTGCCAGCAGCGCCAGGGGAACTGAAGCTTTCTTT
>TRBD2|-|TRBJ2-5|TRBV6-5
CASSSWGGQETQYF
TGTGCCAGCAGTTCATGGGGAGGGCAAGAGACCCAGTACTTC
>TRBD1|-|TRBJ2-7|TRBV4-3
CASSQDKTGWDEQYF
TGCGCCAGCAGCCAAGATAAGACAGGGTGGGACGAGCAGTACTTC
>-|-|TRBJ1-1|TRBV9
CASSVSGGTDTEAFF
TGTGCCAGCAGCGTTTCGGGGGGAACAGACACTGAAGCTTTCTTT
>-|few|TRBJ2-2|TRBV5-4
CASSFGEVTGELFF
TGTGCCAGCAGCTTTGGTGAGGTCACCGGGGAGCTGTTTTTT
>-|-|TRBJ1-5|TRBV6-1
CAISESYGETQPQHF
TGTGCCATCAGTGAGTCTTACGGAGAGACCCAGCCCCAGCATTTT
>-|once|TRBJ1-2|TRBV20-1
CSAFGESGYTF
TGCAGTGCGTTCGGGGAATCGGGCTACACCTTC
>TRBD2|-|TRBJ2-4|TRBV27
CASSLRPGTSGGATAKNIQYF
TGTGCCAGCAGTTTGCGACCTGGGACTAGTGGGGGGGCCACGGCCAAAAACATTCAGTACTTC
>TRBD1|few|TRBJ1-5|TRBV6-5
CASSVDRNSNQPQHF
TGTGCCAGCAGTGTGGACAGGAATAGCAATCAGCCCCAGCATTTT
>TRBD1|-|TRBJ2-5|TRBV4-1
CASSQVLGQEETQYF
TGCGCCAGCAGCCAAGTATTGGGACAGGAGGAGACCCAGTACTTC